This TCR beta chain was observed in a study of blood T cell repertoires in COVID-19. Whole-study context: Samples representing acute and convalescent COVID-19 were sourced from the United States, Italy and Spain.

In the authors' workflow: Estimation of nucleated cell counts relied on the amplification of reference gene primers. Generated by immunoSEQ multiplex PCR, the TCRdb table keeps only in-frame clones and is missing some. The V and J calls and the clone size are those of that table, but D and trimming were determined from the DNA. The table lists approximately 130,000 clones, almost 85% of them singletons. Unmatched junction bases numbered 6, after V lost 5 bases and J lost 7 bases. Germline CDR1 is MNHEY and CDR2 is SVGAGI. This CDR3 has 13 residues. The gene calls are TRBV6-5 and TRBJ1-1; TRBD1 aligns across 8 bases. Sequenced material: peripheral blood. The origin of this receptor is a human donor in a cohort sampled during active COVID-19. The CDR3 DNA reads as TGTGCCAGCAGTCCAGGACAGGGCGGTGAAGCTTTCTTT. It is translated as CASSPGQGGEAFF.